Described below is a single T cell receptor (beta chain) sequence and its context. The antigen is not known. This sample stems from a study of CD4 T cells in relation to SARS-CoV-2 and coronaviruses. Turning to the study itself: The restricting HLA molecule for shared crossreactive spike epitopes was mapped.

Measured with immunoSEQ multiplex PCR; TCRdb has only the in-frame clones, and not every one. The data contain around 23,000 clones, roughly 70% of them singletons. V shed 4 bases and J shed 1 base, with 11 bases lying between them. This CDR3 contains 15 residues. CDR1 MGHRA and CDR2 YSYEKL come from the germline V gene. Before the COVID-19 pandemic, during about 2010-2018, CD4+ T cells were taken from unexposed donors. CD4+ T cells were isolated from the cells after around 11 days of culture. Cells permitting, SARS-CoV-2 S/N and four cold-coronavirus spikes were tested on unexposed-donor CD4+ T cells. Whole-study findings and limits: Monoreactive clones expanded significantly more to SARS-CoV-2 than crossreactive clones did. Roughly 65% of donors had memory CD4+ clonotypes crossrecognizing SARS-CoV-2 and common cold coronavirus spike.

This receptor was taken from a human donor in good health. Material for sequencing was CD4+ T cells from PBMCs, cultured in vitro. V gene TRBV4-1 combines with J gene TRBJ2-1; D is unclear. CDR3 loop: CASSPDDLSYNEQFF. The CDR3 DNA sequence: TGCGCCAGCAGCCCCGACGATCTGTCCTACAATGAGCAGTTCTTC.